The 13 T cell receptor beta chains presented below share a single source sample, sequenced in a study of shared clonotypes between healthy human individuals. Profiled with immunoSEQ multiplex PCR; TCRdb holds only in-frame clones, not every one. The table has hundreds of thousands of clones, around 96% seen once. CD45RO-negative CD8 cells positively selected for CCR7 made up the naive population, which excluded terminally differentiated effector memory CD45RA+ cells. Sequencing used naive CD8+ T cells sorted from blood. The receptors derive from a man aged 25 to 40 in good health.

The CDR3 sequence: CSVDPGTDEQYF. In DNA form, the CDR3 reads TGCAGCGTTGACCCCGGGACAGACGAGCAGTACTTC. The chain has TRBV29-1 and TRBJ2-7; TRBD1 matches 7 bases. Trimming cost V 3 bases and J 5 bases; bases outside gene matches: 4. The CDR3 totals 12 residues. The germline V gene encodes CDR1 SQVTM and CDR2 ANQGSEA.

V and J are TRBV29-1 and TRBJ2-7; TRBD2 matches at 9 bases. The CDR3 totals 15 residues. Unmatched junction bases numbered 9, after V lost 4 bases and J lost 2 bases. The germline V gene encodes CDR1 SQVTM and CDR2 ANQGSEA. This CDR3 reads CSVVPSGTDTYEQYF. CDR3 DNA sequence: TGCAGCGTTGTGCCTAGCGGGACCGACACCTACGAGCAGTACTTC.

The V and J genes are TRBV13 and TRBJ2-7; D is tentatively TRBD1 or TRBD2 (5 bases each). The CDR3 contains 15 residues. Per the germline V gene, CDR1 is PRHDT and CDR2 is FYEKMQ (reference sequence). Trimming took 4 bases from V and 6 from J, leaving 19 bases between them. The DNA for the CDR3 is TGTGCCAGCAGCTCGACCTCGGGGCCCGATAGCGAGCAGTACTTC. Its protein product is CASSSTSGPDSEQYF.

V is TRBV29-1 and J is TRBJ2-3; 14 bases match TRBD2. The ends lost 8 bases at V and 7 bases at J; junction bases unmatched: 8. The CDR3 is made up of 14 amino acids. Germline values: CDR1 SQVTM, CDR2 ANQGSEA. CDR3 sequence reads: CSLGLAGGANTQYF. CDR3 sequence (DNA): TGCAGCCTTGGACTAGCGGGAGGAGCAAATACGCAGTATTTT.

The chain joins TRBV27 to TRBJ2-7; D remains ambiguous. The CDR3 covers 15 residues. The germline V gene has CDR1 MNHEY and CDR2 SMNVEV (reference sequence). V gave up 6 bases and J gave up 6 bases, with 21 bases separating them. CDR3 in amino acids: CASSFIPNPYAEQYF. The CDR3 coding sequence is TGTGCCAGCAGCTTTATCCCCAACCCCTACGCCGAGCAGTACTTC.

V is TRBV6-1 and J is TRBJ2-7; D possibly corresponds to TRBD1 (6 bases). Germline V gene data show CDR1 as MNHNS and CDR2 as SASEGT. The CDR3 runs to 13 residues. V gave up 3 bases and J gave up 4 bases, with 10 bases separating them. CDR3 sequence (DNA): TGTGCCAGCAGTGATTTCAGGGGATACGAGCAGTACTTC. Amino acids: CASSDFRGYEQYF.

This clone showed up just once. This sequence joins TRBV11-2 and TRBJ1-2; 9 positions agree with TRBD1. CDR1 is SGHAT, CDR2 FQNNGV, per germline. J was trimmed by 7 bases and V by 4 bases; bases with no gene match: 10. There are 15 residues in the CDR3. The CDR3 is CASSSTRDRDRGYTF. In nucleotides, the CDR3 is TGTGCCAGCAGCTCAACCCGGGACAGGGACCGTGGCTACACCTTC. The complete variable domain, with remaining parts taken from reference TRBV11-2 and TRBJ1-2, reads EAGVAQSPRYKIIEKRQSVAFWCNPISGHATLYWYQQILGQGPKLLIQFQNNGVVDDSQLPKDRFSAERLKGVDSTLKIQPAKLEDSAVYLCASSSTRDRDRGYTFGSGTRLTVV.

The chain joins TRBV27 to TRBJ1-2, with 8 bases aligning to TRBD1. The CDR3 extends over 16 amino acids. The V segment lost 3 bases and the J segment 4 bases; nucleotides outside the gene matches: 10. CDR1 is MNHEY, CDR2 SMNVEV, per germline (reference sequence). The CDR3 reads CASSLTSGGLVYGYTF. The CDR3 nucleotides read TGTGCCAGCAGTTTGACGTCAGGGGGCCTTGTCTATGGCTACACCTTC.

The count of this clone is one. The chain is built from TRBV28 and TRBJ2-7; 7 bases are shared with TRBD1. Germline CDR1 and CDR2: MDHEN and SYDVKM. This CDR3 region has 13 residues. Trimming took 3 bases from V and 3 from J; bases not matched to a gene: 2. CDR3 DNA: TGTGCCAGCAGTTTCCGACAGGGCTACGAGCAGTACTTC. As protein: CASSFRQGYEQYF.

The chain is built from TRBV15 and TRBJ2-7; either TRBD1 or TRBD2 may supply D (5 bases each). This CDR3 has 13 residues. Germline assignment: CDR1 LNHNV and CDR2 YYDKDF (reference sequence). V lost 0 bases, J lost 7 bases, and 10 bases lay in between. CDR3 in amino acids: CATSRDEGREQYF. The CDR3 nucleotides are TGTGCCACCAGCAGAGATGAGGGGCGGGAGCAGTACTTC.

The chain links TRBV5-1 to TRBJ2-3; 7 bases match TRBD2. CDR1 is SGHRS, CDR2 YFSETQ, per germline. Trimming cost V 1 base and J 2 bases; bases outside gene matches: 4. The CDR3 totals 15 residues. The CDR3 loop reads CASSLKTSPTDTQYF. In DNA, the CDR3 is TGCGCCAGCAGCTTGAAGACTAGCCCCACAGATACGCAGTATTTT.

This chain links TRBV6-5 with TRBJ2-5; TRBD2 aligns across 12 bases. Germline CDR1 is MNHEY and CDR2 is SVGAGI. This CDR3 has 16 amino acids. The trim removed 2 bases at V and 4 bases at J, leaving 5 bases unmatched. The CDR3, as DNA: TGTGCCAGCAGTTACCTAGCGGGAGGGCCGAGAGAGACCCAGTACTTC. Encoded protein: CASSYLAGGPRETQYF.

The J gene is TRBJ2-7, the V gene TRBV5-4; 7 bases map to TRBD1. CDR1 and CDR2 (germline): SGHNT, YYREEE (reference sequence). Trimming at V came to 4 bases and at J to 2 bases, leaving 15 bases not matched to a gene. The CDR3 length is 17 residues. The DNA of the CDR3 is TGTGCCAGCAGCGTGGGACAGACCGAACACAAACCCTACGAGCAGTACTTC. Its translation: CASSVGQTEHKPYEQYF.